The 22 T cell receptor beta chains below all came from one sample that was sequenced in a study of post-analysis software for immune sequencing data (dated by TCRdb to 2014 to 2015). The method was PCR. TCRdb records Illumina HiSeq 2500 as the sequencer. Unique molecular identifiers were incorporated into TCR beta cDNA libraries to reduce PCR and sequencing biases. Through fastp at Q25 and MiXCR, TCRdb rebuilt clones from the public reads, retaining in-frame beta chains. Identical CDR3 protein sequences are pooled into one entry, listed with their most common genes and DNA. The sample yields about 820,000 distinct CDR3 sequences; roughly half were counted once. The ten largest clones add up to over 4% of the sample. The antigens for these receptors are not known. Overall study results and their limits: Significantly higher frequencies in patients than in controls were found for roughly 5 TRBV segments, including TRBV5-6, TRBV5-1 and TRBV20-1.

Sequencing used blood. These receptors all stem from a girl aged 5 to 17 with multiple sclerosis.

This sequence joins TRBV7-2 and TRBJ2-1; unclear D gene. The CDR3 is 16 residues long. The germline V gene encodes CDR1 SGHTA and CDR2 FQGNSA. V dropped 1 base and J dropped 1 base, with 11 bases sitting between them. CDR3 DNA sequence: TGTGCCAGCAGCTTAGTATTCGCGAAGTCCTACAATGAGCAGTTCTTC. Encoded protein: CASSLVFAKSYNEQFF.

This clonotype was observed a few times. The rearrangement uses TRBV5-1 and TRBJ1-4, with TRBD1 identical over 10 bases. Unmatched junction bases numbered 5, after V lost 4 bases and J lost 8 bases. The CDR3 extends over 14 amino acids. The germline V gene has CDR1 SGHRS and CDR2 YFSETQ. The CDR3 coding sequence is TGCGCCAGCAGCGGACAGGGGGTCCGGGAAAAACTGTTTTTT. It codes for CASSGQGVREKLFF.

This chain links TRBV14 with TRBJ1-2, with 8 bases fitting TRBD1. This CDR3 is built from 14 residues. The V gene's germline CDR1 is SGHDN and CDR2 FVKESK. V was pared by 5 bases and J by 4 bases, with 6 bases of the junction left unmatched. The CDR3 bases are TGTGCCAGCAGCGCCCGGGACAGGCCCTATGGCTACACCTTC. It is translated as CASSARDRPYGYTF.

The rearrangement links TRBV3-1 to TRBJ2-7; D gene uncertain. This CDR3 comprises 14 residues. Trimming took off 0 bases at V and 4 bases at J, with 10 bases between the two ends. The germline V gene has CDR1 LGHDT and CDR2 YNNKEL (reference sequence). The CDR3 bases are TGTGCCAGCAGCCAAGATATCGGAACGTACGAGCAGTACTTC. Translation: CASSQDIGTYEQYF.

The genes are TRBV6-1 and TRBJ2-3, with 8 nucleotides matching TRBD1. This CDR3 comprises 14 residues. Germline V CDR1 and CDR2: MNHNS, SASEGT. V trimming: 6 bases; J trimming: 2 bases; junction bases outside the gene matches: 4. The CDR3 here is CASREDRDTDTQYF. In DNA, the CDR3 is TGTGCCAGCAGGGAGGACAGGGACACAGATACGCAGTATTTT.

CDR3 sequence reads: CASSQGASGANVLTF. CDR3 sequence (DNA): TGTGCCAGCAGCCAGGGGGCATCTGGGGCCAACGTCCTGACTTTC. The chain couples TRBV16 to TRBJ2-6; a possible D gene is TRBD1 (6 bases). V lost 3 bases and J 1 base, leaving 7 bases between the germline ends. CDR1 KGHSY and CDR2 FQNENV come from the germline V gene. The length of the CDR3 is 15 residues.

The sample holds a few counts of this clonotype. J is TRBJ2-5 and V is TRBV7-9; D call uncertain. The CDR3 runs to 14 residues. Germline assignment: CDR1 SEHNR and CDR2 FQNEAQ (reference sequence). V was cut by 5 bases and J by 0 bases, with 10 bases left in between. Written as DNA, the CDR3 is TGTGCCAGCAGCGGAACAGTGTACCAAGAGACCCAGTACTTC. This translates into CASSGTVYQETQYF.

This clonotype came up a few times. The J gene is TRBJ1-2, the V gene TRBV7-2; 10 bases match TRBD1. The CDR3 consists of 14 residues. CDR1 and CDR2 from the germline V gene are SGHTA and FQGNSA. Trimming took 4 bases from V and 3 from J; bases not matched to a gene: 2. CDR3 in amino acids: CASSSGQGYYGYTF. The DNA of the CDR3 is TGTGCCAGCAGCTCGGGACAGGGGTACTATGGCTACACCTTC.

This chain joins TRBV20-1 and TRBJ2-5; 8 bases align to TRBD2. The CDR3 has 13 residues. V was pared by 8 bases and J by 2 bases, with 7 bases of the junction left unmatched. Germline loops: CDR1 DFQATT, CDR2 SNEGSKA (reference sequence). In nucleotides, the CDR3 is TGCAGTATTGGACTAGCACAGCAAGAGACCCAGTACTTC. This codes for CSIGLAQQETQYF.

V and J are TRBV10-3 and TRBJ2-7, with 12 nucleotides matching TRBD2. There are 15 residues in the CDR3. The germline CDR1 and CDR2 sequences are ENHRY and SYGVKD. The ends lost 6 bases at V and 4 bases at J; junction bases unmatched: 7. The CDR3 DNA is TGTGCCATCAGCGGACCCGGACTAGCGGGATACGAGCAGTACTTC. It is translated as CAISGPGLAGYEQYF.

The J gene is TRBJ2-1, the V gene TRBV12-3 or TRBV12-4; tentatively, D is TRBD2 (6 bases). V was shortened by 4 bases and J by 5 bases, with 15 bases between the two germline ends. The CDR3 totals 15 residues. The CDR3 protein is CASSWGGTGNNEQFF. CDR3 nucleotides: TGTGCCAGCAGTTGGGGTGGGACTGGGAACAATGAGCAGTTCTTC.

This clonotype was found a few times. The CDR3 here is CATSRDTSSADTQYF. Here the CDR3 DNA reads TGTGCCACCAGCAGAGATACGAGCAGCGCAGATACGCAGTATTTT. The rearrangement links TRBV15 to TRBJ2-3; no reliable D call. Germline assignment: CDR1 LNHNV and CDR2 YYDKDF (reference sequence). This CDR3 contains 15 residues. The V end lost 0 bases, the J end lost 4 bases, and 11 bases lay between the germline ends.

The rearrangement uses TRBV11-2 and TRBJ2-4; TRBD1 is a possible D gene (6 bases). CDR3 size: 17 residues. V lost 0 bases and J lost 4, with 16 bases in between. Germline-derived CDR1 and CDR2 are SGHAT and FQNNGV. CDR3 loop: CASSLDHGRGQKNIQYF. Here the CDR3 DNA reads TGTGCCAGCAGCTTAGATCATGGCAGGGGCCAAAAAAACATTCAGTACTTC.

This clonotype was seen once. The gene calls are TRBV12-3 or TRBV12-4 and TRBJ2-4; tentative D call: TRBD2 (6 bases). V lost 3 bases and J lost 13, with 19 bases in between. The CDR3 runs to 14 residues. The CDR3 coding sequence is TGTGCCAGCAGTTTCGTCAGGCCGGAGGGTGAGCAGTACTTC. As protein: CASSFVRPEGEQYF.

The V and J genes are TRBV5-1 and TRBJ2-1, with unresolved D. The germline gives CDR1 SGHRS, CDR2 YFSETQ. The CDR3 runs to 14 residues. V was shortened by 0 bases and J by 7 bases, with 11 bases between the two germline ends. The CDR3 DNA reads as TGCGCCAGCAGCTTGGGGGGATCAAAAAATGAGCAGTTCTTC. The encoded protein is CASSLGGSKNEQFF.

The V gene is TRBV4-1, the J gene TRBJ2-5; D gene unclear. Germline V gives CDR1 MGHRA, CDR2 YSYEKL. The CDR3 loop spans 15 amino acids. V was trimmed by 3 bases and J by 4 bases, leaving 15 bases between them. The CDR3, as DNA: TGCGCCAGCAGCCACCTCCCGGTGCGACCAGAGACCCAGTACTTC. Its translation: CASSHLPVRPETQYF.

This clonotype occurred a few times. The chain combines TRBV7-7 with TRBJ2-5; a possible D gene is TRBD2 (5 bases). Trimming left V 5 bases short and J 5 bases short, with 12 bases between. Germline V CDR1 and CDR2: SSHAT, FNYEAQ (reference sequence). The CDR3 runs 13 residues. CDR3 DNA sequence: TGTGCCAGCAGCACAAGCGGAGCGGAGACCCAGTACTTC. It is translated as CASSTSGAETQYF.

This clonotype showed up just once. The rearrangement joins TRBV9 to TRBJ2-7; 10 bases fit TRBD1. The V gene end was trimmed by 6 bases and the J gene end by 5 bases; junction bases not matched to a gene: 11. The CDR3 spans 15 residues. Germline V gene lookup returns CDR1 SGDLS and CDR2 YYNGEE. The CDR3 protein is CASTGEGTGDNEQYF. The CDR3 DNA sequence: TGTGCCAGCACCGGGGAAGGGACAGGGGATAACGAGCAGTACTTC.

This clonotype was found a few times. J is TRBJ2-6 and V is TRBV18; 11 bases align to TRBD2. The germline V gene has CDR1 KGHSH and CDR2 LQKENI. This CDR3 has 19 residues. The V and J ends lost 5 bases and 0 bases, in that order; junction bases with no gene match: 9. CDR3 sequence: CASSSRLAGFDSGANVLTF. In nucleotides, the CDR3 is TGTGCCAGCTCATCAAGACTAGCGGGGTTTGACTCTGGGGCCAACGTCCTGACTTTC.

This chain joins TRBV4-1 and TRBJ1-1; D is perhaps TRBD1 (5 bases). Germline V gives CDR1 MGHRA, CDR2 YSYEKL. This CDR3 contains 15 residues. Trimming pared 5 bases from V and 3 bases from J, leaving 16 bases between. Here the CDR3 DNA reads TGCGCCAGCAGCTCTCCGCCCCAGGGATACACTGAAGCTTTCTTT. It encodes CASSSPPQGYTEAFF.

As concerns this clonotype: The CDR3 does not end in the conserved phenylalanine or tryptophan, so this is likely a read error. The rearrangement uses TRBV29-1 and TRBJ1-1; D uncertain. Germline loops: CDR1 SQVTM, CDR2 ANQGSEA. Trimming took off 1 base at V and 1 base at J, with 7 bases between the two ends. This CDR3 is 13 amino acids long. The CDR3 sequence: CSVEVWQNTEAFL. The CDR3 coding sequence is TGCAGCGTTGAAGTTTGGCAGAACACTGAAGCTTTCTTG.

J is TRBJ1-5 and V is TRBV5-6; a weak D match, TRBD1 (6 bases). The CDR3 is made up of 15 amino acids. With 7 bases removed from V and 4 bases from J, the gap between germline ends came to 18 bases. Germline V CDR1 and CDR2: SGHDT, YYEEEE. This CDR3 reads CASASQGSSNQPQHF. The CDR3 nucleotides are TGTGCCAGCGCCTCGCAGGGGTCTTCTAATCAGCCCCAGCATTTT. The full variable domain, completed using reference TRBV5-6 and TRBJ1-5, is DAGVTQSPTHLIKTRGQQVTLRCSPKSGHDTVSWYQQALGQGPQFIFQYYEEEERQRGNFPDRFSGHQFPNYSSELNVNALLLGDSALYLCASASQGSSNQPQHFGDGTRLSIL.